The 3 T cell receptor beta chains presented below share a single source sample, sequenced in a study of T cell responses to AZD1222 COVID-19 vaccine. Sequenced by immunoSEQ multiplex PCR; TCRdb stores in-frame clones only, minus some. The table records 140,000 or so clones, 85% to 95% of them present only once. The sequencing here drew on peripheral blood, taken after recovery from COVID-19. The receptors come from an adult who had recovered from COVID-19.

The table lists this clone with a few counts. The rearrangement uses TRBV10-3 and TRBJ2-3; 9 bases map to TRBD1. The CDR3 spans 16 residues. Germline CDR1 and CDR2: ENHRY and SYGVKD. Trimming at V came to 6 bases and at J to 4 bases, leaving 11 bases not matched to a gene. The DNA of the CDR3 is TGTGCCATCAGATTAAATCGGGACAGGGAACCAGATACGCAGTATTTT. Residues: CAIRLNRDREPDTQYF.

V and J are TRBV11-1 and TRBJ1-4, with unresolved D. The V gene's germline CDR1 is SGHAT and CDR2 FQDESV (reference sequence). Trimming shortened V by 5 bases and J by 5 bases, and 18 bases separated the two germline ends. CDR3 length equals 16 residues. CDR3 sequence: CASSARVRGGNEKLFF. The DNA of the CDR3 is TGTGCCAGCAGCGCCCGGGTCCGTGGAGGAAATGAAAAACTGTTTTTT. The whole variable domain, remainder taken from reference TRBV11-1 and TRBJ1-4, is EAEVAQSPRYKITEKSQAVAFWCDPISGHATLYWYRQILGQGPELLVQFQDESVVDDSQLPKDRFSAERLKGVDSTLKIQPAELGDSAMYLCASSARVRGGNEKLFFGSGTQLSVL.

On this clone: Different DNA sequences within this sample yield the same CDR3. Here the CDR3 DNA reads TGTGCCAGCTCACCACCCTCGAGCACAGATACGCAGTATTTT. The encoded protein is CASSPPSSTDTQYF. V gene TRBV18 combines with J gene TRBJ2-3, with D hard to call. Trimming left V 0 bases short and J 0 bases short, with 4 bases between. Germline CDR1 reads KGHSH; CDR2 reads LQKENI. This CDR3 spans 14 amino acids.